This T cell receptor (beta chain) was captured in a study of blood T cells in healthy people across ages. There are 12 residues in the CDR3. Germline V CDR1 and CDR2: MNHNS, SASEGT. The V and J ends lost 6 bases and 9 bases, in that order; junction bases with no gene match: 5. It was with a sample-barcoded 5' primer and a J-beta primer mix that a second PCR of roughly 7 to 11 cycles was run. TCRdb ran MiXCR on the 5' RACE reads and lists one entry per CDR3 protein. The sample lists about 1.6 million distinct CDR3 sequences, about 32% occurring once. To note about this clonotype: Its matching antigen is unknown.

Findings and limits, study-wide: The study could not conclusively compare naive and antigen-experienced cells, given its unsorted PBMCs. A greater number of naive CD4+ cells and higher diversity distinguished long-lived donors from aged donors.

The chain carries TRBV6-1 and TRBJ2-5, with TRBD2 matching over 9 bases. The sequenced material came from blood. The receptor comes from a young woman in good health. The CDR3 protein is CASRAGGGAQYF. The CDR3 nucleotides are TGTGCCAGCAGGGCTGGCGGGGGGGCCCAGTACTTC.